This entry is about one T cell receptor beta chain. Its specificity is unknown. Each of the donors had approximately 10 milliliters of peripheral blood drawn into EDTA-treated Vacutainer tubes. This CDR3 has 17 residues. Unmatched junction bases numbered 7, after V lost 0 bases and J lost 4 bases. Germline CDR1 reads LGHNA; CDR2 reads YSLEER. The data originate from a study of blood T cells in healthy people across ages. Study outcomes and limitations: From one million sequenced T cells, diversity estimates were lower bounds. Age showed a roughly linear inverse relationship with TCR beta diversity per million T cells.

With a J-beta primer mix and a sample-barcoded 5' primer, a second PCR ran roughly 6 to 11 cycles. Each cDNA molecule was tagged by a template-switch adaptor with 12 random nucleotides. TCRdb called the 5' RACE reads again in MiXCR, with one record for every CDR3 protein. The repertoire holds around 1,900,000 distinct CDR3 sequences, with 39% as singletons. The sequenced sample consisted of blood. This TCR was recovered from a human donor in good health. The rearrangement uses TRBV4-3 and TRBJ2-3; 10 bases match TRBD2. The CDR3 bases are TGCGCCAGCAGCCAAGAGTGGAAGCGGGGGGGTCCAGATACGCAGTATTTT. This translates into CASSQEWKRGGPDTQYF.